This T cell receptor beta chain emerged from a study of blood T cells in healthy people across ages. Overall study findings and caveats: Fewer expanded clones and more diversity marked long-lived versus aged donors. A roughly linear age-dependent decrease characterized TCR beta diversity per million T cells.

On this clonotype itself: Its antigen is undetermined.

A J-beta primer mix and a sample-barcoded 5' primer were used in a second PCR of about 7 to 12 cycles. Every individual sample yielded 2.5 million or more paired-end reads (each containing CDR3). TCRdb independently ran MiXCR on the 5' RACE reads; one entry per CDR3 protein. The sample consists of hundreds of thousands of distinct CDR3 sequences, around 54% of them appearing once. Samples had at least 7 million PBMCs isolated from them. Sequencing input: blood. The clonotype originates from a man aged 60-69 years in good health.

The CDR3 protein is CASSPVQARSYEQYF. CDR3 DNA sequence: TGTGCCAGCAGCCCAGTCCAGGCTAGGTCCTACGAGCAGTACTTC. The gene calls are TRBV7-9 and TRBJ2-7; D unresolved. Between the trimmed V and J ends, which lost 5 bases and 1 base, there was a span of 15 bases. The CDR3 has 15 residues. Germline loops: CDR1 SEHNR, CDR2 FQNEAQ (reference sequence).